This TCR beta chain originates from a study of blood T cell repertoires in COVID-19. CDR3 length: 16 amino acids. V was shortened by 0 bases and J by 5 bases, with 11 bases between the two germline ends. Germline V CDR1 and CDR2: ENHRY, SYGVKD. This clone has more than one count but fewer than ten. Measured with immunoSEQ multiplex PCR; TCRdb has only the in-frame clones, and not every one. The sample records around 95,000 clones, about 90% being singletons. Sequencing used peripheral blood. The receptor was derived from a young man in a cohort sampled during active COVID-19. This rearrangement joins TRBV10-3 to TRBJ1-6; weak D call: TRBD1 (5 bases). Here the CDR3 reads CAISESTRGDNSPLHF. CDR3 nucleotide sequence: TGTGCCATCAGTGAGTCGACTCGGGGGGATAATTCACCCCTCCACTTT.